The T cell receptor beta chain described here comes from a study of blood T cell repertoires in COVID-19 (dated by TCRdb to the early 2020s). Describing the broader study: The collaborator samples originated in the United States, Italy and Spain and spanned the acute and convalescent phases of COVID-19. The material from the prospective study consisted of cDNA or gDNA derived from T cells, B-cell-depleted T cells, or PBMCs. The dataset comprised deeply sampled blood TCRbeta repertoires from subjects exposed to, actively infected with, or recovered from COVID-19. The repertoires were made available in a free public database intended to serve as a resource for research on the immune response to SARS-CoV-2. Samples were obtained from the ongoing ImmuneRACE study (first 160 participants) and from over 1,000 subjects provided by 6 global collaborators. Sample metadata almost always included a de-identified subject ID, COVID-19 status, age in years and sex. HLA class I and class II types, where available, came from metadata supplied by the sample provider rather than from assay-based typing. Beyond this particular receptor, the publication reports: The quantity of clinical and demographic metadata differed by source and by participant and was supplied without curation.

The immunoSEQ Assay, a bias-controlled multiplex PCR, was used to amplify TCRbeta CDR3 regions from genomic DNA. As for the authors' bioinformatics: Nucleated cell counts per sample were estimated from amplification of reference gene primers within the assay. To quantify the absolute abundance of each unique TCRbeta CDR3 rearrangement, sequence reads were collapsed and filtered. For each sample, productive Simpson clonality was calculated as the square root of Simpson's diversity index across productive rearrangements. Sourced from immuneACCESS, this table was stored by TCRdb with only in-frame sequences that have V and J called. A share of the clones is absent; for the studies checked, an unresolved V gene accounts for under half, and the remainder has no known explanation. That table is the source of V, J and clone size, and D and trimming were worked out from the DNA. This sample has about 200,000 clones in its table, and roughly 86% of those were observed once. 3% of the sample comes from the top ten.

Points on this clone: Its antigen is unknown. No base quality information exists; no much larger clone differs at one position.

Whole blood was collected in K2EDTA tubes by collaborating institutions according to the institutions' own protocols. For TCRbeta analysis, collaborators shipped samples in one of three forms: frozen whole blood, isolated PBMCs, or DNA extracted from either of those sample types. There are 16 amino acids in the CDR3, from cysteine to phenylalanine inclusive. The only DNA kept is the CDR3, 48 bases in frame from the first base. V is shortened by 5 bases, J by 7 bases, and the region joining them spans 18 bases. CDR1 and CDR2 (LNHDA, SQIVND) derive from the germline V gene (reference sequence). The receptor was derived from a man aged 55 to 70 with acute or convalescent COVID-19. The specimen sequenced was peripheral blood. Recombination joined TRBV19 with TRBJ1-6; D gene: possibly TRBD1, on 5 matching bases. The nucleotide sequence reads as follows: TGTGCCAGTAGTCGGTCCCCGAAAGGGGTCAATTCACCCCTCCACTTT. Its protein reads: CASSRSPKGVNSPLHF.